This TCR beta chain appears in the sequencing data of a study of blood T cell repertoires in COVID-19. The protocol was immunoSEQ multiplex PCR, while the TCRdb copy is restricted to in-frame clones and leaves out a portion. The data show about 220,000 clones, with approximately 80% seen just once and roughly 21% held by the top ten. The J segment lost 8 bases and the V segment lost 5 bases, leaving 8 bases of the junction unmatched. The CDR3 length is 15 residues. Germline V gene sequence: CDR1 MDHEN, CDR2 SYDVKM. Sequenced input: peripheral blood. The V gene is TRBV28, the J gene TRBJ2-1; 11 bases are a match to TRBD2. This receptor was taken from a man aged 30-40 years with active or convalescent COVID-19. The CDR3 region has the DNA TGTGCCAGCAGTCCACATAGCGGGAGGGGGGATGAGCAGTTCTTC. Translating it yields CASSPHSGRGDEQFF.